This TCR beta chain was recorded in a study of blood T cell repertoires in COVID-19. On the study more broadly: COVID-19 samples collected from the United States, Italy and Spain covered acute and convalescent phases. The cDNA or gDNA used as material had been derived from T cells, B-cell-depleted T cells, or PBMCs.

V dropped 6 bases and J dropped 4 bases, with 16 bases sitting between them. Germline-derived CDR1 and CDR2 are SGDLS and YYNGEE. The CDR3 has 14 residues. Original analysis: Estimated nucleated cell counts came from reference gene primer amplification. TCRdb keeps only in-frame clones here, not all; method: immunoSEQ multiplex PCR. For V, J and clone size, that table is used; D and trimming come from the DNA. This sample yields approximately 84,000 clones, of which about 80% are seen a single time; 5% to 6% belongs to the top ten. This receptor was identified in a man in his fifties or sixties with active or convalescent COVID-19. This chain links TRBV9 with TRBJ1-1, with D possibly being TRBD1 (6 bases). The sequencing sample was made of peripheral blood. CDR3 DNA: TGTGCCAGCACCCCAGCGACGACAGGCACTGAAGCTTTCTTT. This translates into CASTPATTGTEAFF.